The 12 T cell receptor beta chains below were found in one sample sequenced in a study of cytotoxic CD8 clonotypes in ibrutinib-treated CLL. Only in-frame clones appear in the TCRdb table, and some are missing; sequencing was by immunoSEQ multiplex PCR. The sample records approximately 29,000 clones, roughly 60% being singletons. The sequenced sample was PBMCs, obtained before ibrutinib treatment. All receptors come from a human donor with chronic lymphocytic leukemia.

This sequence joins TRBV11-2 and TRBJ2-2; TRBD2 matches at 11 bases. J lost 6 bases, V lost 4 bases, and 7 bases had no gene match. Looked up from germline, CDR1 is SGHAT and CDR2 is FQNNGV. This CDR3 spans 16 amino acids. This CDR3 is CASSSRLAGRPGELFF. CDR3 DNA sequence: TGTGCCAGCAGCTCCCGACTAGCGGGGAGGCCCGGGGAGCTGTTTTTT. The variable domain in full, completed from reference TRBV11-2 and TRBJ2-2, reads EAGVAQSPRYKIIEKRQSVAFWCNPISGHATLYWYQQILGQGPKLLIQFQNNGVVDDSQLPKDRFSAERLKGVDSTLKIQPAKLEDSAVYLCASSSRLAGRPGELFFGEGSRLTVL.

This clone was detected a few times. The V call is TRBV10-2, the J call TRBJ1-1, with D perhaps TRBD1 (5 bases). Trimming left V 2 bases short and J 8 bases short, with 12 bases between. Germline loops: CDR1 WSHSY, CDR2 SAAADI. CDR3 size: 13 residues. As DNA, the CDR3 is TGCGCCAGCAGTGAGAAGTCGCAGGGAGAAGCTTTCTTT. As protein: CASSEKSQGEAFF.

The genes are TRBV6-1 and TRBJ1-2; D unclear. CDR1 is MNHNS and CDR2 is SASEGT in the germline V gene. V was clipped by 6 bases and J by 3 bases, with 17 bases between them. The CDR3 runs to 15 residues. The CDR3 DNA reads TGTGCCAGCAGCGCCCTAAGAGGCTACGACTATGGCTACACCTTC. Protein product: CASSALRGYDYGYTF.

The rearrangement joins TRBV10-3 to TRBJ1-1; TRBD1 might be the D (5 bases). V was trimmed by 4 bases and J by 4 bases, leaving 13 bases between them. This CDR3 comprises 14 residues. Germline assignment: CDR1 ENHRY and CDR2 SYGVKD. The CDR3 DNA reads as TGTGCCATCAGTGGGTTGGGGGGTGGCACTGAAGCTTTCTTT. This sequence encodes CAISGLGGGTEAFF.

This CDR3 is CASSSDSGANVLTF. The CDR3 nucleotides are TGTGCCAGCAGCTCCGACTCTGGGGCCAACGTCCTGACTTTC. The chain links TRBV25-1 to TRBJ2-6; no clear D gene. V dropped 6 bases and J dropped 0 bases, with 6 bases sitting between them. This CDR3 region has 14 residues. Germline V gene lookup returns CDR1 MGHDK and CDR2 SYGVNS.

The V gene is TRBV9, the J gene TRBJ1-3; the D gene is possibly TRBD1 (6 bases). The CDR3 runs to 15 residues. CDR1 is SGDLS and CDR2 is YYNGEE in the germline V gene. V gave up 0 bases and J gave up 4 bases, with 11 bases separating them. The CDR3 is CASSVEQGPGNTIYF. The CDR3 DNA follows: TGTGCCAGCAGCGTAGAGCAGGGGCCCGGAAACACCATATATTTT.

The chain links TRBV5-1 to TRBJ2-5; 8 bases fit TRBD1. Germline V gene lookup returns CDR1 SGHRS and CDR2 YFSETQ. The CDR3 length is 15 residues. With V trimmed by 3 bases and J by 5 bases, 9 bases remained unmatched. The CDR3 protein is CASSSTGGSRETQYF. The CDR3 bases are TGCGCCAGCAGCTCAACAGGGGGAAGCAGGGAGACCCAGTACTTC.

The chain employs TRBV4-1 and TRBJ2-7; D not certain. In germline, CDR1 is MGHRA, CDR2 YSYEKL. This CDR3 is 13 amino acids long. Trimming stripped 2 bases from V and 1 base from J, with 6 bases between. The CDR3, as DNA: TGCGCCAGCAGCCAAACGACATCCTACGAGCAGTACTTC. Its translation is CASSQTTSYEQYF.

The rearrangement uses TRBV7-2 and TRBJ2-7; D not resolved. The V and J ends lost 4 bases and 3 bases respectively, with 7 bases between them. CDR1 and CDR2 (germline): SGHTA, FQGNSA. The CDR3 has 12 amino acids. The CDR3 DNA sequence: TGTGCCAGCAGCTACAGAGTCTACGAGCAGTACTTC. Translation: CASSYRVYEQYF.

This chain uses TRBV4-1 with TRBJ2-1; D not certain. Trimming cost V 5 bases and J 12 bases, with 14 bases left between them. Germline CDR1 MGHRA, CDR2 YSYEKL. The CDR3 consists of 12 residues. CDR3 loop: CASSATARRQFF. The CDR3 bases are TGCGCCAGCAGCGCCACCGCCCGCCGGCAGTTCTTC.

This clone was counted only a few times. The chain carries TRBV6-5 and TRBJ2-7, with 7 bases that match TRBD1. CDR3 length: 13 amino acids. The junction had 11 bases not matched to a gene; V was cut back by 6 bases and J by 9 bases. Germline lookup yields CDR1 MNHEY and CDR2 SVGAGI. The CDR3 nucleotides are TGTGCCAGCAGCCTCGGACAGGCAATGGGGCAGTACTTC. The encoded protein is CASSLGQAMGQYF.

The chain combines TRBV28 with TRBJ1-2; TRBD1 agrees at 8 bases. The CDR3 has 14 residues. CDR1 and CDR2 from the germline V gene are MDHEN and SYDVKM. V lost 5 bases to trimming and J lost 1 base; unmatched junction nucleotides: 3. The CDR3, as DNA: TGTGCCAGCAGTCGGGACAGGAATAACTATGGCTACACCTTC. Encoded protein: CASSRDRNNYGYTF.